These 10 T cell receptor beta chains came from one sample sequenced in a study of T-cell memory formation after mild COVID-19 (dated by TCRdb to the early 2020s). The receptor library was made with 5' RACE. Sequencing relied on an Illumina NovaSeq 6000. The public reads were reprocessed in TCRdb via fastp at Q25 and MiXCR, keeping in-frame beta chains. Rows are unified per CDR3 protein, each entry keeping the most common DNA and genes. The sample has about 390,000 distinct CDR3 sequences on record, 20% to 25% of them singletons. The top ten clones comprise around 13% of the sample. The sample consisted of PBMCs or a T cell subset sorted from them (not recorded which). The receptors were gathered from an adult woman who had mild COVID-19 (a few samples of this study predate the infection). The sample titles of this study are shuffled in the database, so cell type and time point are left out; the donor was told from shared clones.

The J gene is TRBJ1-2, the V gene TRBV15; unclear D gene. CDR1 and CDR2 from the germline V gene are LNHNV and YYDKDF (reference sequence). This CDR3 is built from 13 residues. V lost 0 bases, J lost 4 bases, and 6 bases lay in between. The CDR3 coding sequence is TGTGCCACCAGCAGAGAAGATGGCTATGGCTACACCTTC. Its protein is CATSREDGYGYTF.

This chain links TRBV29-1 with TRBJ2-6; D unclear. CDR1 SQVTM and CDR2 ANQGSEA come from the germline V gene. The CDR3 is 13 amino acids. V was clipped by 7 bases and J by 4 bases, with 11 bases between them. This CDR3 reads CSAVVPGANVLTF. The CDR3 DNA is TGCAGCGCTGTGGTCCCCGGGGCCAACGTCCTGACTTTC.

V gene TRBV24-1 combines with J gene TRBJ2-1; 12 nucleotides line up with TRBD2. Germline loops: CDR1 KGHDR, CDR2 SFDVKD. Unmatched junction bases numbered 7, after V lost 4 bases and J lost 7 bases. The CDR3 runs 16 residues. This CDR3 is CATSDYTSGGRNEQFF. The CDR3 region has the DNA TGTGCCACCAGTGACTACACTAGCGGGGGGCGGAATGAGCAGTTCTTC.

This clonotype has ten or more counts. One end of the junction does not line up with germline, which may come from a read error. In DNA, the CDR3 is TGTGCCAGCAGCCAAGAAGGTAGCGGACTCCCACTGGACTTC. It encodes CASSQEGSGLPLDF. The chain employs TRBV3-1 and TRBJ2-4, with D possibly being TRBD2 (6 bases). This CDR3 spans 14 amino acids. CDR1 and CDR2 from the germline V gene are LGHDT and YNNKEL (reference sequence).

This clonotype showed up just a few times. This sequence joins TRBV9 and TRBJ2-1, with 7 bases lining up with TRBD2. The V and J ends lost 1 base and 7 bases, in that order; junction bases with no gene match: 8. Germline CDR1 reads SGDLS; CDR2 reads YYNGEE. The CDR3 totals 15 residues. This CDR3 is CASSVIAVGGNEQFF. Here the CDR3 DNA reads TGTGCCAGCAGCGTAATAGCGGTGGGGGGGAATGAGCAGTTCTTC.

The chain recombines TRBV7-6 with TRBJ2-3; D is perhaps TRBD1 (5 bases). V was shortened by 4 bases and J by 5 bases, with 19 bases between the two germline ends. The CDR3 extends over 16 amino acids. The germline CDR1 and CDR2 sequences are SGHVS and FNYEAQ. In DNA, the CDR3 is TGTGCCAGCAGCTCTCGGGCAGGGTGGGATCTAGATACGCAGTATTTT. Translated, it gives CASSSRAGWDLDTQYF.

The V and J genes are TRBV19 and TRBJ2-7; 7 nucleotides match TRBD1. Germline lookup yields CDR1 LNHDA and CDR2 SQIVND (reference sequence). The CDR3 has 16 residues. V gave up 1 base and J gave up 3 bases; unmatched junction bases: 9. Here the CDR3 reads CASSIVYGQVSYEQYF. CDR3 bases: TGTGCCAGTAGTATAGTATATGGACAGGTCAGCTACGAGCAGTACTTC.

Only a few counts were recorded for this clonotype. The chain has TRBV4-2 and TRBJ2-7; 7 bases line up with TRBD1. The germline V gene has CDR1 LGHNA and CDR2 YNFKEQ. V was pared by 5 bases and J by 5 bases, with 15 bases of the junction left unmatched. The CDR3 spans 16 residues. CDR3 sequence (DNA): TGTGCCAGCAGCTCCTCCAGGGGGAACCAGAGGGACGAGCAGTACTTC. This codes for CASSSSRGNQRDEQYF.

This chain's CDR3 is CASSLSGTSGVEQFF. CDR3 nucleotide sequence: TGTGCCAGCAGTTTATCTGGGACTAGCGGGGTTGAGCAGTTCTTC. V and J are TRBV27 and TRBJ2-1, with 13 nucleotides matching TRBD2. V lost 0 bases, J lost 9 bases, and 2 bases stayed unmatched. Germline loops: CDR1 MNHEY, CDR2 SMNVEV (reference sequence). This CDR3 comprises 15 residues.

The chain has TRBV5-1 and TRBJ2-2; D call uncertain. The CDR3 has 15 amino acids. Germline V gene sequence: CDR1 SGHRS, CDR2 YFSETQ. Trimming removed 0 bases at V and 5 bases at J, with 11 bases between. CDR3 nucleotide sequence: TGCGCCAGCAGCTTGGGGTCCCACAGTACCGGGGAGCTGTTTTTT. The encoded protein is CASSLGSHSTGELFF.